The 23 T cell receptor beta chains in this list originate from one sample, sequenced in a study of cytomegalovirus exposure and HLA in healthy donors. 60 Vbeta and 13 Jbeta primers were used in PCR. Data came from immunoSEQ multiplex PCR; TCRdb stores just in-frame clones and leaves some out. The top ten clones hold about 2.7% of a sample with 120,000 or so clones, around 75% of them seen once. Input material: PBMCs. These receptor sequences come from a woman aged 35 to 49 in good health and CMV-seropositive.

This clone occurred once. In DNA form, the CDR3 reads TGTGCCAGCAGCCCGTCGCTAGCGGGGGTCTACAATGAGCAGTTCTTC. Amino acids: CASSPSLAGVYNEQFF. The J gene is TRBJ2-1, the V gene TRBV7-9; 10 positions match TRBD2. Germline assignment: CDR1 SEHNR and CDR2 FQNEAQ (reference sequence). Trimming took 5 bases from V and 3 from J; bases not matched to a gene: 7. The CDR3 is 16 residues long.

V usage is TRBV30 and J usage is TRBJ2-6, with 12 bases matching TRBD2. Per the germline V gene, CDR1 is GTSNPN and CDR2 is SVGIG (reference sequence). The V and J ends lost 2 bases and 0 bases, in that order; junction bases with no gene match: 5. CDR3 length equals 18 residues. Here the CDR3 reads CAWSTGLAGSSGANVLTF. Written as DNA, the CDR3 is TGTGCCTGGAGTACGGGACTAGCGGGCAGCTCTGGGGCCAACGTCCTGACTTTC.

The chain employs TRBV6-5 and TRBJ1-2; 9 nucleotides align to TRBD1. The CDR3 is 15 amino acids. Trimming removed 6 bases from V and 7 bases from J; junction bases left unmatched: 12. Germline loops: CDR1 MNHEY, CDR2 SVGAGI. CDR3 loop: CASSYMGTGWSGYTF. In DNA form, the CDR3 reads TGTGCCAGCAGCTACATGGGGACAGGGTGGAGTGGCTACACCTTC.

The J gene is TRBJ1-5, the V gene TRBV2, with D possibly TRBD1 on 5 matching bases. The CDR3 is made up of 12 amino acids. Germline assignment: CDR1 SNHLY and CDR2 FYNNEI. Trimming removed 10 bases from V and 4 bases from J, with 11 bases in between. CDR3 protein: CAIQQENQPQHF. The CDR3 bases are TGTGCCATACAACAGGAGAATCAGCCCCAGCATTTT. Full variable domain (missing parts from reference TRBV2 and TRBJ1-5): EPEVTQTPSHQVTQMGQEVILRCVPISNHLYFYWYRQILGQKVEFLVSFYNNEISEKSEIFDDQFSVERPDGSNFTLKIRSTKLEDSAMYFCAIQQENQPQHFGDGTRLSIL.

This clone was seen a single time. The V and J genes are TRBV5-1 and TRBJ2-5; TRBD1 might be the D (5 bases). V was shortened by 5 bases and J by 5 bases, with 16 bases between the two germline ends. The CDR3 extends over 14 amino acids. Germline CDR1 is SGHRS and CDR2 is YFSETQ. CDR3 loop: CASRGVPIQETQYF. The CDR3 DNA sequence: TGCGCCAGCAGAGGGGTCCCAATACAGGAGACCCAGTACTTC.

This sequence joins TRBV28 and TRBJ2-5; TRBD2 matches at 7 bases. Germline CDR1 MDHEN, CDR2 SYDVKM. Trimming took 5 bases from V and 6 from J; bases not matched to a gene: 9. The CDR3 totals 14 residues. The CDR3 DNA reads TGTGCCAGCAGTCCTACGGGAGGAGGGAAGACCCAGTACTTC. It encodes CASSPTGGGKTQYF.

The J gene is TRBJ2-5, the V gene TRBV9, with TRBD1 matching over 9 bases. Germline-derived CDR1 and CDR2 are SGDLS and YYNGEE. V gave up 4 bases and J gave up 4 bases; unmatched junction bases: 11. The CDR3 is 16 amino acids. CDR3 bases: TGTGCCAGCAGCATCTACCGCGGGACAGGGTTAGAGACCCAGTACTTC. It translates to CASSIYRGTGLETQYF.

The chain is built from TRBV6-5 and TRBJ1-2; tentatively, D is TRBD1 (5 bases). CDR1 MNHEY and CDR2 SVGAGI come from the germline V gene. The V end lost 9 bases, the J end lost 8 bases, and 13 bases lay between the germline ends. This CDR3 is built from 11 residues. CDR3 nucleotide sequence: TGTGCCAGTACAGGAGTAGGGGGCTACACCTTC. This translates into CASTGVGGYTF.

The V and J genes are TRBV19 and TRBJ2-1, with TRBD2 matching 7 bases. The V segment lost 1 base and the J segment 4 bases; nucleotides outside the gene matches: 4. CDR1 and CDR2 (germline): LNHDA, SQIVND (reference sequence). This CDR3 has 15 residues. Here the CDR3 DNA reads TGTGCCAGTAGTATAGCAGCGGGACTTTACAATGAGCAGTTCTTC. Its protein product is CASSIAAGLYNEQFF.

This rearrangement joins TRBV7-3 to TRBJ1-5, with 8 positions matching TRBD1. CDR3 length equals 16 residues. Per germline, CDR1 SGHTA and CDR2 FQGTGA. J gave up 6 bases and V 0 bases, and 7 bases lay outside the gene matches. The CDR3 DNA is TGTGCCAGCAGCTTAACGGTGAGGACAGGGAGTCAGCCCCAGCATTTT. This codes for CASSLTVRTGSQPQHF.

The CDR3 protein is CASSRDSRETQYF. The CDR3 bases are TGTGCCAGCTCACGGGACTCCAGGGAGACCCAGTACTTC. The J gene is TRBJ2-5, the V gene TRBV18; D may be TRBD2 (6 bases). CDR3 size: 13 residues. Per the germline V gene, CDR1 is KGHSH and CDR2 is LQKENI. V was cut by 4 bases and J by 5 bases, with 11 bases left in between.

This clone was recorded a few times. The V call is TRBV15, the J call TRBJ2-5, with 11 bases fitting TRBD2. CDR3 length: 15 amino acids. Germline-derived CDR1 and CDR2 are LNHNV and YYDKDF (reference sequence). Unmatched junction bases numbered 8, after V lost 6 bases and J lost 5 bases. Here the CDR3 DNA reads TGTGCCACCAGGCGATACCTAGCGGGAGGTGAGACCCAGTACTTC. Translation gives CATRRYLAGGETQYF.

The chain combines TRBV5-1 with TRBJ2-1; 10 bases line up with TRBD2. The CDR3 is made up of 17 amino acids. V trimming: 4 bases; J trimming: 3 bases; junction bases outside the gene matches: 10. Germline V CDR1 and CDR2: SGHRS, YFSETQ. The CDR3 reads CASSPAPLAGDYNEQFF. The CDR3 bases are TGCGCCAGCAGCCCCGCCCCCCTAGCGGGGGACTACAATGAGCAGTTCTTC.

The genes are TRBV6-5 and TRBJ1-1; 8 bases agree with TRBD1. V was pared by 6 bases and J by 4 bases, with 10 bases of the junction left unmatched. Germline V lookup: CDR1 MNHEY, CDR2 SVGAGI. There are 15 residues in the CDR3. CDR3 DNA sequence: TGTGCCAGCAGGGACAGGGCGTTAGGTCGCACTGAAGCTTTCTTT. Amino acids: CASRDRALGRTEAFF.

J is TRBJ2-2 and V is TRBV27; D is unclear. Germline loops: CDR1 MNHEY, CDR2 SMNVEV (reference sequence). The CDR3 is 13 amino acids. V lost 0 bases to trimming and J lost 6 bases, with 5 bases between them. This CDR3 is CASSLSRAGELFF. The CDR3 DNA follows: TGTGCCAGCAGTTTATCGCGTGCCGGGGAGCTGTTTTTT.

The chain uses TRBV28 and TRBJ1-2; 10 positions agree with TRBD1. Germline trimming cut 7 bases from V and 3 bases from J; bases unmatched to any gene: 8. The CDR3 is 15 residues long. Germline V gene data show CDR1 as MDHEN and CDR2 as SYDVKM. CDR3 residues: CASTAPGQGYYGYTF. The CDR3 nucleotides read TGTGCCAGCACGGCCCCGGGACAGGGGTACTATGGCTACACCTTC.

V gene TRBV7-9 combines with J gene TRBJ1-1; D gene ambiguous. The CDR3 contains 12 residues. Deletions cut 3 bases from V and 2 bases from J, with 4 bases between. The germline CDR1 and CDR2 sequences are SEHNR and FQNEAQ (reference sequence). The CDR3 region is CASSFHNTEAFF. CDR3 DNA sequence: TGTGCCAGCAGCTTTCATAACACTGAAGCTTTCTTT.

The V gene is TRBV27, the J gene TRBJ2-7, with D tentatively TRBD1 (6 bases). This CDR3 has 15 amino acids. The V gene's germline CDR1 is MNHEY and CDR2 SMNVEV (reference sequence). The V end lost 6 bases, the J end lost 4 bases, and 19 bases lay between the germline ends. This CDR3 is CASSVLIGQKYEQYF. As DNA, the CDR3 is TGTGCCAGCAGCGTCCTAATAGGACAGAAGTACGAGCAGTACTTC.

The chain carries TRBV7-3 and TRBJ2-5; 11 nucleotides line up with TRBD2. The CDR3 extends over 15 amino acids. Trimming at V came to 4 bases and at J to 2 bases, leaving 3 bases not matched to a gene. CDR1 SGHTA and CDR2 FQGTGA come from the germline V gene. The CDR3 is CASSSSGGKQETQYF. DNA of the CDR3: TGTGCCAGCAGCTCTAGCGGGGGGAAACAAGAGACCCAGTACTTC.

This chain uses TRBV10-3 with TRBJ1-1; 10 nucleotides match TRBD1. This CDR3 has 16 residues. Germline CDR1 reads ENHRY; CDR2 reads SYGVKD. V lost 2 bases, J lost 0 bases, and 3 bases stayed unmatched. The CDR3 here is CAISERGQGMNTEAFF. CDR3 DNA sequence: TGTGCCATCAGTGAGAGGGGACAGGGGATGAACACTGAAGCTTTCTTT.

The V call is TRBV7-6, the J call TRBJ2-1, with D uncertain. The germline gives CDR1 SGHVS, CDR2 FNYEAQ. The length of the CDR3 is 14 residues. Trimming stripped 5 bases from V and 6 bases from J, with 14 bases between. The CDR3, as DNA: TGTGCCAGCAGCACGGGTCACTCGGGCAATGAGCAGTTCTTC. Translating it yields CASSTGHSGNEQFF.

The rearrangement links TRBV6-5 to TRBJ2-2; the match to TRBD1 covers 7 bases. CDR3 length: 14 residues. CDR1 and CDR2 (germline): MNHEY, SVGAGI. Losses at the gene ends were 10 bases for V and 3 bases for J; bases not matched to a gene: 8. CDR3 in amino acids: CAILKQGYTGELFF. In DNA form, the CDR3 reads TGTGCCATCTTAAAACAGGGGTACACCGGGGAGCTGTTTTTT.

The chain recombines TRBV27 with TRBJ2-2, with no clear D. V shed 2 bases and J shed 1 base, with 8 bases lying between them. Germline values: CDR1 MNHEY, CDR2 SMNVEV (reference sequence). This CDR3 is 15 amino acids long. CDR3 coding DNA: TGTGCCAGCAGTTTAAACAGCTGGAACACCGGGGAGCTGTTTTTT. Translated: CASSLNSWNTGELFF.